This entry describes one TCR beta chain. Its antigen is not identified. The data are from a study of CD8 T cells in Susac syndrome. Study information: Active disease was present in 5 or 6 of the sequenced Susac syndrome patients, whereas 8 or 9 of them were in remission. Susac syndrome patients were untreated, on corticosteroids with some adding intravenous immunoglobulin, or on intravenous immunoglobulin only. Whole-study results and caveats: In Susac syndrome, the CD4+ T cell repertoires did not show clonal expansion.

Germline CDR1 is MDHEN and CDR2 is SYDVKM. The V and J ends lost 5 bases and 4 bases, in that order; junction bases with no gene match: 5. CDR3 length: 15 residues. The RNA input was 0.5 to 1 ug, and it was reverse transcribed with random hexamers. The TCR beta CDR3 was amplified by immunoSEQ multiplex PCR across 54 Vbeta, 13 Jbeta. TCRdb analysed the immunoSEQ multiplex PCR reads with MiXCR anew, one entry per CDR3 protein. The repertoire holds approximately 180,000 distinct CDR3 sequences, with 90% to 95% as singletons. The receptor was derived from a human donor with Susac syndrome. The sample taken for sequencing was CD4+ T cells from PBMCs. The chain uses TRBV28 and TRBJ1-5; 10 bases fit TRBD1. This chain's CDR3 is CASSPTGGWNQPQHF. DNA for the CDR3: TGTGCCAGCAGTCCGACAGGGGGCTGGAATCAGCCCCAGCATTTT.